This is a list of T cell receptor beta chains from one sample in a study of long-term antiretroviral therapy in people with HIV. Assay: immunoSEQ multiplex PCR; the TCRdb copy retains only in-frame clones and omits some. The data show around 12,000 clones, with around 89% seen just once and 22% held by the top ten. The source was unsorted PBMCs, collected 2.1 years after starting antiretroviral therapy. The receptors come from a woman in her 40s with HIV. The CDR3 runs from the conserved cysteine through the conserved F or W. Each record gives: D gene, V gene, J gene, clone size, CDR3 DNA, CDR3 protein. A D gene is named only where the DNA matches it firmly. A clone size is listed for some rows: how often the clone was seen (once, few, many), or a class if it is expanded.

TRBD2,TRBV30,TRBJ2-7,NA,TGTGCCTGGAGTGAGATGGGACTAGCGGGGTTGTCCTACGAGCAGTACTTC,CAWSEMGLAGLSYEQYF
TRBD2,TRBV5-1,TRBJ2-3,NA,TGCGCCAGCAGCTTGGCCCCGGGACTAGTGAGCACAGATACGCAGTATTTT,CASSLAPGLVSTDTQYF
NA,TRBV29-1,TRBJ1-1,NA,TGCAGCGCAGCACTGGGAGTGATGAACACTGAAGCTTTCTTT,CSAALGVMNTEAFF
NA,TRBV7-8,TRBJ1-1,NA,TGTGCCAGCAGCCCCCGTTTGGGCACCGAACTGGTCTTT,CASSPRLGTELVF
TRBD2,TRBV18,TRBJ2-3,NA,TGTGCCAGCTCACCAGATAGCGGGGGGGCCGTTGGCACAGATACGCAGTATTTT,CASSPDSGGAVGTDTQYF
NA,TRBV18,TRBJ2-5,NA,TGTGCCAGCTCACCACTAAGTCGAGAGACCCAGTACTTC,CASSPLSRETQYF
NA,TRBV7-9,TRBJ2-5,few,TGTGCCAGCAGCGAACATTCAGGGAGATTCAAGACCCAGTACTTC,CASSEHSGRFKTQYF
TRBD1,TRBV4-1,TRBJ2-7,large,TGCGCCAGCAGCCAAGGACAGGGGGATACTAGCGAGCAGTACTTC,CASSQGQGDTSEQYF
TRBD1,TRBV4-1,TRBJ1-2,NA,TGCGCCAGCAGTCCAATGGGTTCGCAGGGGGGTGTAAGCGGCTACACCTTC,CASSPMGSQGGVSGYTF
NA,TRBV4-1,TRBJ2-5,NA,TGCGCCAGCAGCCAAGATCAGGGCCCTTCAGAGACCCAGTACTTC,CASSQDQGPSETQYF
NA,TRBV7-2,TRBJ1-1,NA,TGTGCCAGCAGCTTAAGGGGAGGCATGAACACTGAAGCTTTCTTT,CASSLRGGMNTEAFF
TRBD1,TRBV2,TRBJ1-1,NA,TGTGCCAGCAATCGGCAGGGGGACATGAACACTGAAGCTTTCTTT,CASNRQGDMNTEAFF
TRBD1,TRBV4-1,TRBJ1-3,NA,TGCGCCAGCAGCAAACCCCGGGACAGCTCTGGAAACACCATATATTTT,CASSKPRDSSGNTIYF
NA,TRBV5-1,TRBJ2-3,NA,TGCGCCAGCAGCTTGGCCCAGAGCACAGATACGCAGTATTTT,CASSLAQSTDTQYF
TRBD2,TRBV10-3,TRBJ2-3,NA,TGTGCCATCAGTGTCTCGGCTAGCGGGGTAGATACGCAGTATTTT,CAISVSASGVDTQYF
TRBD1,TRBV10-3,TRBJ1-1,once,TGTGCCAGCAGCCGACAGGGGGGTTACACTGAAGCTTTCTTT,CASSRQGGYTEAFF
NA,TRBV6-6,TRBJ2-3,once,TGTGCCACCAGACTGCTGGTAGATACGCAGTATTTT,CATRLLVDTQYF
NA,TRBV29-1,TRBJ2-6,NA,TGCAGCGTACCCGGGGCCACTTTCTCTGGGGCCAACGTCCTGACTTTC,CSVPGATFSGANVLTF
NA,TRBV6-5,TRBJ1-4,NA,TGTGCCAGCAGTTACGACAGTAATGAAAAACTGTTTTTT,CASSYDSNEKLFF
TRBD2,TRBV19,TRBJ2-1,NA,TGTGCCAGTAAGGGACTAGCGGGGGTCGGTGAGCAGTTCTTC,CASKGLAGVGEQFF
NA,TRBV30,TRBJ1-3,NA,TGTGCCCGAAAACAGAGCTCTGGAAACACCATATATTTT,CARKQSSGNTIYF
TRBD1,TRBV29-1,TRBJ2-6,NA,TGCAGCGTTCCATGGGACAGGGGGCAATTTTCTGGGGCCAACGTCCTGACTTTC,CSVPWDRGQFSGANVLTF
TRBD1,TRBV7-8,TRBJ2-5,NA,TGTGCCAGCAGCCTGTCCGGACAGGGTGGGCAAGAGACCCAGTACTTC,CASSLSGQGGQETQYF
TRBD1,TRBV19,TRBJ1-2,NA,TGTGCCAGTAGTCGACAGGGGCAAGCTAACTATGGCTACACCTTC,CASSRQGQANYGYTF
TRBD1,TRBV30,TRBJ1-5,NA,TGTGCCTGGAGTATACAGGGGTTCGATCAGCCCCAGCATTTT,CAWSIQGFDQPQHF
TRBD1,TRBV4-1,TRBJ2-7,NA,TGCGCCAGCACGCTTCTTCCGGGACAGGGTTACGAGCAGTACTTC,CASTLLPGQGYEQYF
TRBD1,TRBV6-1,TRBJ1-1,NA,TGTGCCTCAACAGGGGGCCCCCTTAACACTGAAGCTTTCTTT,CASTGGPLNTEAFF
TRBD2,TRBV5-8,TRBJ2-1,once,TGTGCCAGCACTCGGGCGGGGGAGACCTACAATGAGCAGTTCTTC,CASTRAGETYNEQFF
NA,TRBV5-8,TRBJ1-6,NA,TGTGCCAGCAGCTTGGGACGTACATCGAATAATTCACCCCTCCACTTT,CASSLGRTSNNSPLHF
TRBD1,TRBV18,TRBJ2-5,once,TGTGCCAGCTCACGCTACAGGGGCGAACAAGAGACCCAGTACTTC,CASSRYRGEQETQYF
TRBD1,TRBV7-2,TRBJ1-5,few,TGTGCCAGCAGCTTAGCAACCGGGACAGGGAATCAGCCCCAGCATTTT,CASSLATGTGNQPQHF
TRBD2,TRBV7-9,TRBJ2-1,NA,TGTGCCAGCAGCTTTCTCGGCGGGGAGGGGAGCTCCTACAATGAGCAGTTCTTC,CASSFLGGEGSSYNEQFF
NA,TRBV4-3,TRBJ1-5,NA,TGCGCCAGCAGCCAAGATTATCCGGGCAGGGACAATCAGCCCCAGCATTTT,CASSQDYPGRDNQPQHF
NA,TRBV29-1,TRBJ2-3,once,TGCAGCTATACGGCGTCTAGCACAGATACGCAGTATTTT,CSYTASSTDTQYF
NA,TRBV19,TRBJ1-1,NA,TGTGCCAGTAGTATAGAGAGGTCCGCCCCCGCTGAAGCTTTCTTT,CASSIERSAPAEAFF
TRBD1,TRBV7-9,TRBJ1-4,medium-sized,TGTGCCAGCAGGCCAGGACAGGGCCTAAGGGAAAAACTGTTTTTT,CASRPGQGLREKLFF
TRBD1,TRBV2,TRBJ2-7,NA,TGTGCCAGCAGTCTGACAGGGGGAAAGTACGAGCAGTACTTC,CASSLTGGKYEQYF
NA,TRBV2,TRBJ1-1,NA,TGTGCCAGCAGTGAAAGACAGACGGACACTGAAGCTTTCTTT,CASSERQTDTEAFF
NA,TRBV19,TRBJ1-1,NA,TGTGCCAGTAGTAGCCTCCGGGACACTGAAGCTTTCTTT,CASSSLRDTEAFF
NA,TRBV5-8,TRBJ1-2,NA,TGTGCCAGCAGCTCTCTGGGAACGCGTGGCGGCTACACCTTC,CASSSLGTRGGYTF
NA,TRBV4-2,TRBJ1-3,NA,TGTGCCAGCAGCCAAGAGCGAAGAAACACCATATATTTT,CASSQERRNTIYF
NA,TRBV7-8,TRBJ1-2,NA,TGTGCCAGCAGCTTAGCGTCGCAGGGGAGAGGCTACACCTTC,CASSLASQGRGYTF
NA,TRBV13,TRBJ1-3,few,TGTGCCAGCAGCTTCGCAGGGCCCTCTGGAAACACCATATATTTT,CASSFAGPSGNTIYF
NA,TRBV7-6,TRBJ2-5,NA,TGTGCCAGCAGCTTTGGTGTCCAAGAGACCCAGTACTTC,CASSFGVQETQYF
NA,TRBV5-1,TRBJ2-3,NA,TGCGCCAGCAGCTTGGCAGCGGGCCTCGGGGCAGATACGCAGTATTTT,CASSLAAGLGADTQYF
TRBD2,TRBV6-5,TRBJ2-2,NA,TGTGCCAGCAGCCCGGGACTAGCGGGTTCCGGGGAGCTGTTTTTT,CASSPGLAGSGELFF
NA,TRBV7-2,TRBJ1-6,NA,TGTGCCAGCAGCTTAGTCGCGGACTATAATTCACCCCTCCACTTT,CASSLVADYNSPLHF
TRBD1,TRBV30,TRBJ1-1,NA,TGTGCCTGGAGTGTGGACGGGACAGGGGTTTTAGCCACTGAAGCTTTCTTT,CAWSVDGTGVLATEAFF
NA,TRBV6-5,TRBJ1-1,NA,TGTGCCAGCAGTTACTCGACTATAGGCACTGAAGCTTTCTTT,CASSYSTIGTEAFF
TRBD1,TRBV18,TRBJ2-7,NA,TGTGCCAGCTCACCCCGGGCCCCGGGACAGGGTACCGAGCAGTACTTC,CASSPRAPGQGTEQYF
NA,TRBV5-5,TRBJ1-5,NA,TGTGCCAGCAGCTTGGTGGCGGATCAGCCCCAGCATTTT,CASSLVADQPQHF
NA,TRBV11-3,TRBJ2-6,large,TGTGCCAGCAGCTTAGGAGGGGGGGGCCGGGCCAACGTCCTGACTTTC,CASSLGGGGRANVLTF
TRBD1,TRBV19,TRBJ2-3,NA,TGTGCCAGTAGTAGGCGGGACAGGGGAAGGCGTGATACGCAGTATTTT,CASSRRDRGRRDTQYF
TRBD1,TRBV12-5,TRBJ1-5,NA,TGTGCTAGTGGTTTGCCGAGGACAGGGGGATTTTTTCAGCCCCAGCATTTT,CASGLPRTGGFFQPQHF